The 4 T cell receptor beta chains reported below all come from one sample, sequenced in a study of blood T cell repertoires in COVID-19. Produced via immunoSEQ multiplex PCR; TCRdb's table is partial and in-frame only. The sample consists of over 50,000 clones, about nine tenths of them appearing once. The sequencing sample was made of peripheral blood. The receptors here all came from a human donor in a cohort sampled during active COVID-19.

The chain couples TRBV6-5 to TRBJ1-1; D may be TRBD1 (6 bases). V was pared by 8 bases and J by 4 bases, with 17 bases between. The length of the CDR3 is 14 residues. The V gene's germline CDR1 is MNHEY and CDR2 SVGAGI. CDR3 nucleotides: TGTGCCAGCTTAAGACAGGCTGTGAGCACTGAAGCTTTCTTT. Its protein product is CASLRQAVSTEAFF.

V is TRBV7-3 and J is TRBJ2-3; D is ambiguous. Trimming stripped 6 bases from V and 2 bases from J, with 18 bases between. This CDR3 is 16 amino acids long. CDR1 is SGHTA and CDR2 is FQGTGA in the germline V gene. The CDR3 is CASSERERQNTDTQYF. Written as DNA, the CDR3 is TGTGCCAGCAGTGAAAGAGAAAGACAAAACACAGATACGCAGTATTTT.

The V call is TRBV4-3, the J call TRBJ2-7; TRBD1 is a possible D gene (5 bases). Trimming stripped 1 base from V and 2 bases from J, with 15 bases between. CDR3 length equals 16 residues. Germline CDR1 LGHNA, CDR2 YSLEER. CDR3 sequence reads: CASSQVVSGAPYEQYF. The CDR3 DNA follows: TGCGCCAGCAGCCAAGTTGTGAGTGGGGCGCCCTACGAGCAGTACTTC.

In its sample, this clone is medium-sized (0.01 to 0.1%). The CDR3 reads CASTGGFPGYEQYF. The CDR3, as DNA: TGTGCCAGCACCGGTGGGTTCCCGGGCTACGAGCAGTACTTC. This chain joins TRBV3-1 (or the pseudogene TRBV3-2) and TRBJ2-7; no firm D call. V was clipped by 7 bases and J by 3 bases, with 16 bases between them. The CDR3 extends over 14 amino acids. The germline V gene has CDR1 LGHDT and CDR2 YNNKEL (reference sequence).